This T cell receptor (beta chain) stems from a study of blood T cell repertoires in COVID-19. Study-level background: Sites across the United States, Italy and Spain contributed samples from acute and convalescent COVID-19.

Clones were read by immunoSEQ multiplex PCR, and TCRdb kept only the in-frame ones, dropping some. This table has about 140,000 clones, roughly 88% appearing once. This clone appeared a single time. The TCR originated in a woman aged 50 to 60 with acute or convalescent COVID-19. Specimen: peripheral blood.

The CDR3: CASRSGQGRVTEAFF. Written as DNA, the CDR3 is TGTGCCAGCAGGTCAGGACAGGGGAGAGTAACTGAAGCTTTCTTT. J is TRBJ1-1 and V is TRBV5-4, with 9 bases aligning to TRBD1. The CDR3 spans 15 residues. Germline V gives CDR1 SGHNT, CDR2 YYREEE (reference sequence). J was trimmed by 5 bases and V by 5 bases; bases with no gene match: 10.